The entry that follows covers one T cell receptor (beta chain) sequence. These data come from a study of T cells in tuberculosis. Study background: A South African cohort included IGRA-negative adolescents, latently infected IGRA-positive adolescents and adults with active tuberculosis.

The assay was immunoSEQ multiplex PCR, and TCRdb's table has in-frame clones only and misses some. The sample lists 9,500 to 13,000 clones, approximately 94% occurring once. The CDR3 is 15 amino acids. Germline CDR1 reads SGHKS; CDR2 reads YYEKEE (reference sequence). The V segment lost 5 bases and the J segment 2 bases; nucleotides outside the gene matches: 10. The rearrangement uses TRBV5-5 and TRBJ2-7; the match to TRBD2 covers 7 bases. Sequencing was carried out using PBMCs. The sequence was obtained from an adult with tuberculosis. The CDR3 DNA sequence: TGTGCCAGCAGTTGGGGGGGGACTCCAACCTACGAGCAGTACTTC. Translated, it gives CASSWGGTPTYEQYF.